The following is a T cell receptor (beta chain) sequence with its context. Its antigen is unknown. The CDR3 contains 17 residues. Unmatched junction bases numbered 7, after V lost 4 bases and J lost 0 bases. From germline, CDR1 is MGHRA and CDR2 YSYEKL. The sample originates from a study of cytomegalovirus exposure and HLA in healthy donors. A roughly 130-subject validation cohort, separate from the roughly 670-subject first cohort, supplied the donors. The table came from immunoSEQ multiplex PCR; TCRdb's copy has only in-frame clones and leaves some out. The sample records about 190,000 clones, 86% being singletons. Study-level points and caveats: The tendency of first-cohort TCR clusters to co-occur in the 120 or so validation repertoires was the finding of a later analysis.

Sequencing used PBMCs. This TCR was recovered from a woman between 18 and 29 years old in good health and CMV-seronegative. V and J are TRBV4-1 and TRBJ2-2; TRBD2 aligns across 8 bases. The CDR3 bases are TGCGCCAGCAGCCGGGCCCCGGGGGGGGCGAACACCGGGGAGCTGTTTTTT. Residues: CASSRAPGGANTGELFF.